This entry describes one T cell receptor (beta chain). Germline lookup yields CDR1 MNHNY and CDR2 SVGAGI (reference sequence). The CDR3 has 14 amino acids. V was pared by 2 bases and J by 3 bases, with 5 bases between. Per the authors' pipeline: Reference gene primer amplification in the assay estimated nucleated cell counts. TCRdb's table, derived via immunoSEQ multiplex PCR, lists solely in-frame clones and lacks some. The D gene and trimming were derived from the DNA, and the V and J assignments and clone size from that table. The data contain 100,000 to 130,000 clones, approximately 90% of them singletons. These data originate in a study of blood T cell repertoires in COVID-19. Study-wide context: Spain, Italy and the United States supplied samples that represented acute and convalescent COVID-19. T cells, B-cell-depleted T cells, or PBMCs provided the cDNA or gDNA that served as material.

V usage is TRBV6-6 and J usage is TRBJ2-6, with a weak D call TRBD1 (5 bases). The clonotype originates from a man aged 50 to 59 with active or convalescent COVID-19. Sample: peripheral blood. The CDR3 here is CASSYQGGANVLTF. The DNA for the CDR3 is TGTGCCAGCAGTTACCAGGGTGGGGCCAACGTCCTGACTTTC.